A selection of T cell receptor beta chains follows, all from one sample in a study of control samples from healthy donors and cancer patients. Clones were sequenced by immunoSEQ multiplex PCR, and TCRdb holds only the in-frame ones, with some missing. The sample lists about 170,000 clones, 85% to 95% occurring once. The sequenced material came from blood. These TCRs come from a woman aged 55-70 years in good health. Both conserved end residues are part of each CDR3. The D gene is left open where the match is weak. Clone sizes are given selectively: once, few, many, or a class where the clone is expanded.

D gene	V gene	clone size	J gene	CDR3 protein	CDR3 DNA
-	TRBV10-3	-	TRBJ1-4	CAISEVREGEKLFF	TGTGCCATCAGTGAAGTTAGGGAAGGCGAAAAACTGTTTTTT
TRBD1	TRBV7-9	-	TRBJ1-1	CASSPRQGAGNTEAFF	TGTGCCAGCAGCCCGCGACAGGGGGCGGGAAACACTGAAGCTTTCTTT
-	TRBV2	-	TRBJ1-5	CASSLQGGGNNQPQHF	TGTGCCAGCAGTTTACAGGGAGGAGGGAACAATCAGCCCCAGCATTTT
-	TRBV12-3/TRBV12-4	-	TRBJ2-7	CASSPTSSEQYF	TGTGCCAGCAGTCCTACTAGCAGCGAGCAGTACTTC
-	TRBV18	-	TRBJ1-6	CASSTDNSYNSPLHF	TGTGCCAGCTCAACGGACAACTCCTATAATTCACCCCTCCACTTT
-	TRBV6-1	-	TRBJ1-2	CASSEILDSYGYTF	TGTGCCAGCAGTGAAATCCTGGACAGCTATGGCTACACCTTC
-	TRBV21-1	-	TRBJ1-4	CASPSFRGEEKLFF	TGTGCCAGCCCCTCTTTCAGGGGGGAGGAAAAACTGTTTTTT
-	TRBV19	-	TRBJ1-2	CASNRQENYGYTF	TGTGCCAGTAACAGACAGGAAAACTATGGCTACACCTTC
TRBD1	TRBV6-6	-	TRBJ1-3	CASSYGTGFVGNTIYF	TGTGCCAGCAGTTATGGGACAGGGTTCGTTGGAAACACCATATATTTT
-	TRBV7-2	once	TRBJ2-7	CASSLEGGASYEQYF	TGTGCCAGCAGCTTAGAAGGCGGGGCCTCCTACGAGCAGTACTTC
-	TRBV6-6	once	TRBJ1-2	CASSATVNNYGYTF	TGTGCCAGCAGCGCGACAGTAAATAACTATGGCTACACCTTC
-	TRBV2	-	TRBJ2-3	CASSEAQYTDTQYF	TGTGCCAGCAGTGAGGCCCAGTATACAGATACGCAGTATTTT
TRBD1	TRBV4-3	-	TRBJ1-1	CASSQAGTASFLNTEAFF	TGCGCCAGCAGCCAAGCCGGGACAGCCAGCTTCTTGAACACTGAAGCTTTCTTT
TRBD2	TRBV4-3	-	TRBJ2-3	CASSQDYKGGRDTQYF	TGCGCCAGCAGCCAGGATTATAAGGGCGGGAGAGATACGCAGTATTTT
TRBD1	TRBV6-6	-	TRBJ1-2	CASSEQGANYGYTF	TGTGCCAGCAGCGAACAGGGGGCGAACTATGGCTACACCTTC
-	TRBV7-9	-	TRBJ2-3	CASSFYRGSSTDTQYF	TGTGCCAGCAGCTTCTACCGCGGGTCTAGCACAGATACGCAGTATTTT
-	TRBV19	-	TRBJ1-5	CASSIGGADNQPQHF	TGTGCCAGTAGTATCGGGGGCGCCGACAATCAGCCCCAGCATTTT
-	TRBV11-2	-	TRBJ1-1	CASSLQGEVTEAFF	TGTGCCAGCAGCTTACAGGGTGAGGTCACTGAAGCTTTCTTT
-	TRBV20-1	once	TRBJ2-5	CSARGGETQYF	TGCAGTGCTAGAGGGGGGGAGACCCAGTACTTC
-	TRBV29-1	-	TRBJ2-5	CSVRQGFGETQYF	TGCAGCGTTCGCCAGGGGTTTGGGGAGACCCAGTACTTC
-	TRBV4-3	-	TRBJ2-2	CASSQGGGSNTGELFF	TGCGCCAGCAGCCAAGGTGGGGGGTCGAACACCGGGGAGCTGTTTTTT
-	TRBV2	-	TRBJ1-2	CASSQQGNYGYTF	TGTGCCAGCAGTCAACAGGGAAACTATGGCTACACCTTC
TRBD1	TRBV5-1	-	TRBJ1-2	CASSRTGGNYGYTF	TGCGCCAGCAGTAGGACAGGGGGCAACTATGGCTACACCTTC
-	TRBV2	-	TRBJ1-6	CASSRQSLNNSPLHF	TGTGCCAGCAGTCGACAATCCTTGAATAATTCACCCCTCCACTTT
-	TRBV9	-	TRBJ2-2	CASSVGGPTKNTGELFF	TGTGCCAGCAGCGTAGGTGGCCCCACAAAGAACACCGGGGAGCTGTTTTTT
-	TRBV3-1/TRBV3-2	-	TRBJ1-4	CASSQRSPGPNEKLFF	TGTGCCAGCAGCCAAAGAAGTCCGGGACCTAATGAAAAACTGTTTTTT
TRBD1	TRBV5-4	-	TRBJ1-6	CASRGRDRAGSYNSPLHF	TGTGCCAGCAGAGGCCGGGACAGGGCGGGCTCCTATAATTCACCCCTCCACTTT
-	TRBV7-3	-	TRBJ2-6	CASSPTATAGANVLTF	TGTGCCAGCAGCCCAACAGCCACTGCTGGGGCCAACGTCCTGACTTTC
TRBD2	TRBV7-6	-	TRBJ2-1	CASSPIAGTYNEQFF	TGTGCCAGCAGCCCGATAGCGGGGACCTACAATGAGCAGTTCTTC
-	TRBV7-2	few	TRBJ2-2	CASSSILVGGELFF	TGTGCCAGCAGCTCCATCTTAGTGGGCGGGGAGCTGTTTTTT
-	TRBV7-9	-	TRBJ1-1	CASSTQRGNTEAFF	TGTGCCAGCAGCACTCAACGGGGGAACACTGAAGCTTTCTTT
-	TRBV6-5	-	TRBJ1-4	CASRAQDGFNEKLFF	TGTGCCAGCAGAGCCCAAGACGGATTTAATGAAAAACTGTTTTTT
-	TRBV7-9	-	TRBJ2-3	CASSILGSSTDTQYF	TGTGCCAGCAGTATACTGGGCTCAAGCACAGATACGCAGTATTTT
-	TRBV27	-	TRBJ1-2	CASASTGNYGYTF	TGTGCCAGCGCTTCAACCGGGAACTATGGCTACACCTTC
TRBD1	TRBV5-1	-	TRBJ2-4	CASSLGTGDIQYF	TGCGCCAGCAGCTTGGGGACAGGGGACATTCAGTACTTC
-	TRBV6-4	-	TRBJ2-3	CAPRSGRGAELDTQYF	TGTGCCCCTCGAAGTGGAAGGGGGGCGGAGCTGGATACGCAGTATTTT
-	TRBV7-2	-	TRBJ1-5	CASSLETVSNQPQHF	TGTGCCAGCAGCTTAGAGACAGTCAGCAATCAGCCCCAGCATTTT
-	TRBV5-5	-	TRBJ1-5	CASSLSGSNQPQHF	TGTGCCAGCAGCTTGTCAGGGAGCAATCAGCCCCAGCATTTT
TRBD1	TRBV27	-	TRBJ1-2	CASSSDREGGSNYGYTF	TGTGCCAGCAGTTCCGACAGGGAGGGAGGGTCCAACTATGGCTACACCTTC
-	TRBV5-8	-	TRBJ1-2	CASSLSGGASGYTF	TGTGCCAGCAGCTTATCGGGGGGCGCGAGTGGCTACACCTTC